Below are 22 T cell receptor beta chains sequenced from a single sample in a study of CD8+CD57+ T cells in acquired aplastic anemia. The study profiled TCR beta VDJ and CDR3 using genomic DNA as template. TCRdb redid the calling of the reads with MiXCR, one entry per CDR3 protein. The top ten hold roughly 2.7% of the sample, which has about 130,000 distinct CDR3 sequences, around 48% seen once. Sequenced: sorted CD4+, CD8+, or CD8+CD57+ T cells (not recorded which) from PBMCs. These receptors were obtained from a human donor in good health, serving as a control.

DNA of the CDR3: TGTGCCAGCAGCCCAGGACAGCCGGGGTACGAGCAGTACTTC. Its protein product is CASSPGQPGYEQYF. The chain couples TRBV7-9 to TRBJ2-7; D is perhaps TRBD1 (6 bases). V was pared by 5 bases and J by 4 bases, with 15 bases between. The germline V gene encodes CDR1 SEHNR and CDR2 FQNEAQ (reference sequence). This CDR3 spans 14 amino acids.

The CDR3 here is CASSLAGSTWEQYV. DNA of the CDR3: TGTGCCAGCAGCTTAGCGGGCAGTACGTGGGAGCAGTACGTC. The V call is TRBV7-8, the J call TRBJ2-7; no reliable D call. V gave up 0 bases and J gave up 7 bases, with 13 bases separating them. The CDR3 consists of 14 residues. Germline V gene data show CDR1 as SGHVS and CDR2 as FQNEAQ.

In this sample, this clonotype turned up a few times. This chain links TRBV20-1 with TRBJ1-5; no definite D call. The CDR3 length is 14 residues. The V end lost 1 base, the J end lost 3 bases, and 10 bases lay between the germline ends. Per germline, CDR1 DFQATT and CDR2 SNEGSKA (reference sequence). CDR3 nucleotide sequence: TGCAGTGCTAGAGCCATGAGGGACAATCAGCCCCAGCATTTT. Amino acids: CSARAMRDNQPQHF.

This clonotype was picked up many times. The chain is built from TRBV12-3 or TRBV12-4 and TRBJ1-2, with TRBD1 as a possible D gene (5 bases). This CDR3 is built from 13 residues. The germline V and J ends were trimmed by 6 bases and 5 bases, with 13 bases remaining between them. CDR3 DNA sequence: TGTGCCAGCAGCTCGGGACGGCTGTATGGCTACACCTTC. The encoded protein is CASSSGRLYGYTF.

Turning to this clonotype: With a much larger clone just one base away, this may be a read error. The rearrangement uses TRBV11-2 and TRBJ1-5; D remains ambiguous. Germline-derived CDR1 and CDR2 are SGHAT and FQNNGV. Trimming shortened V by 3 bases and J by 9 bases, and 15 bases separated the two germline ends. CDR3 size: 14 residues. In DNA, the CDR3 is TGTGCCAGCAGCTTCTCCCGGGTGGATCGGCCCCAGCATTTT. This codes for CASSFSRVDRPQHF.

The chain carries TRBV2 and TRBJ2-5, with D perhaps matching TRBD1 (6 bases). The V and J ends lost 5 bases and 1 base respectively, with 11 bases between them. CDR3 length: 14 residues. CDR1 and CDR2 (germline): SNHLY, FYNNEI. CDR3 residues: CASSPRDIQETQYF. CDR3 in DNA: TGTGCCAGCAGTCCTCGGGACATCCAAGAGACCCAGTACTTC.

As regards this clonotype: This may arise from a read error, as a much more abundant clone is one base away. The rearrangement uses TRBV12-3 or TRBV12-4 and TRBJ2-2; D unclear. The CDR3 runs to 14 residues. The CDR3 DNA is TGTGCCTGCAGTCTAACTGGTTTTGCCGGGGAGCTGTTTTTT. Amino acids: CACSLTGFAGELFF.

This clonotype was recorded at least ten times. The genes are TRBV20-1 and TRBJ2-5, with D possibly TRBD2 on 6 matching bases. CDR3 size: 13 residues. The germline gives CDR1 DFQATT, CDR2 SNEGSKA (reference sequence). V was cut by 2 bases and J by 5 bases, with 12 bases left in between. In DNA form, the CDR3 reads TGCAGTGCTAGATTCCCGGGGGTGGAGACCCAGTACTTC. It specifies CSARFPGVETQYF.

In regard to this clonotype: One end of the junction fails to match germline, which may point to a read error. CDR3 amino acids: CTTSPVGEADTQYF. The CDR3 coding sequence is TGTACCACCAGCCCCGTGGGGGAGGCAGATACGCAGTATTTT. The chain joins TRBV24-1 to TRBJ2-3; possibly TRBD2 for D (6 bases). The CDR3 length is 14 residues. Germline loops: CDR1 KGHDR, CDR2 SFDVKD.

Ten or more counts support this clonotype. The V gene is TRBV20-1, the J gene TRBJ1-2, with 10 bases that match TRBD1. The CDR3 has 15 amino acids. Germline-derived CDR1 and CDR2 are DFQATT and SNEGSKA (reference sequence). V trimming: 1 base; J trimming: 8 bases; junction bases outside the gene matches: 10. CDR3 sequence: CSARGGQGRFVGYTF. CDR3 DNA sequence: TGCAGTGCTAGAGGGGGACAGGGGAGGTTCGTGGGCTACACCTTC.

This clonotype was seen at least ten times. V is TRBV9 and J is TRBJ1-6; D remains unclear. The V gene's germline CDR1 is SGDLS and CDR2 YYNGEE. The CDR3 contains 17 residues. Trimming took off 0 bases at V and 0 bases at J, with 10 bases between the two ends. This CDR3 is CASSVVAEYSYNSPLHF. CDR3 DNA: TGTGCCAGCAGCGTAGTGGCGGAATACTCCTATAATTCACCCCTCCACTTT. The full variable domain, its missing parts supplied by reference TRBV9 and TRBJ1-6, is DSGVTQTPKHLITATGQRVTLRCSPRSGDLSVYWYQQSLDQGLQFLIQYYNGEERAKGNILERFSAQQFPDLHSELNLSSLELGDSALYFCASSVVAEYSYNSPLHFGNGTRLTVT.

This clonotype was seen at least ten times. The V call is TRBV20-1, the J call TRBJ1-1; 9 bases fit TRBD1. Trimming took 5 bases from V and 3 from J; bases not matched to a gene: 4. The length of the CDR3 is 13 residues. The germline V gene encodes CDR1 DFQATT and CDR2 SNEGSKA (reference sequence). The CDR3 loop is CSAVWTGDTEAFF. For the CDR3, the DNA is TGCAGTGCTGTATGGACAGGGGACACTGAAGCTTTCTTT.

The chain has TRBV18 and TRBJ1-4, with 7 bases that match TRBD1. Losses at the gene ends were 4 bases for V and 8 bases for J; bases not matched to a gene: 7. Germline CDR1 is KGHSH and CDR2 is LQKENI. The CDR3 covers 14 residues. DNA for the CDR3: TGTGCCAGCTCACTTCAGGGGGGTCGCGAAAAACTGTTTTTT. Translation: CASSLQGGREKLFF.

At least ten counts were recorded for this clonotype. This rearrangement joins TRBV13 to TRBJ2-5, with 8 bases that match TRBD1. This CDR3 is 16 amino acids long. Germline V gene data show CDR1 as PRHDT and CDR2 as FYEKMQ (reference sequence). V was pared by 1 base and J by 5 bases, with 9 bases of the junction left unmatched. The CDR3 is CASSLVKTGDLETQYF. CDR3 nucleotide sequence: TGTGCCAGCAGCTTAGTCAAGACAGGGGATTTGGAGACCCAGTACTTC.

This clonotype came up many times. CDR3 residues: CSALPLVNTGELFF. CDR3 coding DNA: TGCAGTGCTCTCCCACTCGTCAACACCGGGGAGCTGTTTTTT. The V gene is TRBV20-1, the J gene TRBJ2-2, with no clear D. Trimming took off 5 bases at V and 2 bases at J, with 12 bases between the two ends. Germline lookup yields CDR1 DFQATT and CDR2 SNEGSKA (reference sequence). This CDR3 contains 14 residues.

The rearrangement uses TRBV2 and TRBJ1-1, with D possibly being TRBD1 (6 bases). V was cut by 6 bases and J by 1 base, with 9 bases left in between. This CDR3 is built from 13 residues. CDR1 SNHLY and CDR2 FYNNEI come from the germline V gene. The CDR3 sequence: CASSSDRNTEAFF. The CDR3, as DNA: TGTGCCAGCAGCTCGGACAGGAACACTGAAGCTTTCTTT.

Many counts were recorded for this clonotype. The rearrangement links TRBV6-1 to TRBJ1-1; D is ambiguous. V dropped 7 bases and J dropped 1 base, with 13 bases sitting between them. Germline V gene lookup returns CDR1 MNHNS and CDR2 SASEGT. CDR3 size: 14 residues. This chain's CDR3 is CASNLRSGNTEAFF. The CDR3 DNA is TGTGCCAGCAACCTTCGCTCGGGGAACACTGAAGCTTTCTTT.

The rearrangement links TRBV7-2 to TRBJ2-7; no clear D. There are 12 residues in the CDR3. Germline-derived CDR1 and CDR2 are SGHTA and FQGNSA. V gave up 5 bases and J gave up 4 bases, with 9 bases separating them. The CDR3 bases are TGTGCCAGCAGCCTAAGCCTTTACGAGCAGTACTTC. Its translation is CASSLSLYEQYF.

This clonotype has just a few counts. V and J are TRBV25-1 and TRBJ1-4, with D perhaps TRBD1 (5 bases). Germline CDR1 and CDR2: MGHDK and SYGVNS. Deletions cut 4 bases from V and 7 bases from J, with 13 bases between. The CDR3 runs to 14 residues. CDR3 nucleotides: TGTGCCAGCAGTGCCGACAGACTAGGTGAAAAACTGTTTTTT. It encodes CASSADRLGEKLFF. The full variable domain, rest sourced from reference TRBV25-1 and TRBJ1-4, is EADIYQTPRYLVIGTGKKITLECSQTMGHDKMYWYQQDPGMELHLIHYSYGVNSTEKGDLSSESTVSRIRTEHFPLTLESARPSHTSQYLCASSADRLGEKLFFGSGTQLSVL.

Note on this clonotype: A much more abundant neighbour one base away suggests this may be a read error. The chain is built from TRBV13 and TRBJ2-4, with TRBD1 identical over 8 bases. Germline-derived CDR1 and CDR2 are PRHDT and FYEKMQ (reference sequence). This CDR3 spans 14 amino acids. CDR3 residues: CASSTGTGLNIRYF. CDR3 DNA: TGTGCCAGCAGCACCGGGACAGGATTAAACATTCGGTACTTC.

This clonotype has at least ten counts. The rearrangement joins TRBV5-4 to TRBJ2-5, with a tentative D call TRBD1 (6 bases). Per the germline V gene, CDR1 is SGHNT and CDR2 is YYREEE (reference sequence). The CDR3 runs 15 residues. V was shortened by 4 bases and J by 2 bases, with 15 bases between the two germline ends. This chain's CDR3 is CASSSSGTTQETQYF. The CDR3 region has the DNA TGTGCCAGCAGCAGCTCCGGGACAACGCAAGAGACCCAGTACTTC. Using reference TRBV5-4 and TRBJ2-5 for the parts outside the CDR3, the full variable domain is ETGVTQSPTHLIKTRGQQVTLRCSSQSGHNTVSWYQQALGQGPQFIFQYYREEENGRGNFPPRFSGLQFPNYSSELNVNALELDDSALYLCASSSSGTTQETQYFGPGTRLLVL.

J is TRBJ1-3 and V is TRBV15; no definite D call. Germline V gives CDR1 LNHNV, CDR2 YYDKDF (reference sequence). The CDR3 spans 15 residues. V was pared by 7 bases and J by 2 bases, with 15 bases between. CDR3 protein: CATIDRPYTGNTIYF. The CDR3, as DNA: TGTGCCACCATCGACCGACCCTACACTGGAAACACCATATATTTT.